The 12 T cell receptor beta chains in this list originate from one sample, sequenced in a study of graft-versus-host responses after intestinal transplantation. Clones were read by immunoSEQ multiplex PCR, and TCRdb kept only the in-frame ones, dropping some. Of 130,000 or so clones in the sample, around 94% were seen once. These receptors have no identified antigens. This specimen consisted of unstimulated CD4+ T cells sorted from spleen or lymph node cells, obtained before intestinal transplant. The receptors come from a human donor who received an intestinal transplant.

The rearrangement joins TRBV7-9 to TRBJ1-2; the D is unclear. The V gene lost 8 bases and the J gene lost 8 bases, with 12 bases spanning the gap. The germline V gene has CDR1 SEHNR and CDR2 FQNEAQ (reference sequence). The CDR3 covers 11 residues. The CDR3 is CASGPTRGYTF. In DNA, the CDR3 is TGTGCCAGCGGCCCCACAAGAGGCTACACCTTC.

This chain connects TRBV11-3 to TRBJ1-2; 7 nucleotides align to TRBD1. The germline V gene has CDR1 SGHNT and CDR2 YENEEA. With V trimmed by 4 bases and J by 6 bases, 2 bases remained unmatched. There are 12 residues in the CDR3. The CDR3 protein is CASSSDRDGYTF. The CDR3 bases are TGTGCCAGCAGCTCTGACAGGGATGGCTACACCTTC.

The chain uses TRBV7-3 and TRBJ2-3; TRBD2 agrees at 8 bases. Trimming at V came to 4 bases and at J to 3 bases, leaving 6 bases not matched to a gene. The CDR3 has 15 residues. Germline CDR1 and CDR2: SGHTA and FQGTGA. The CDR3 spells CASSWSGGGTDTQYF. In DNA, the CDR3 is TGTGCCAGCAGCTGGAGCGGGGGTGGGACAGATACGCAGTATTTT.

The V and J genes are TRBV11-2 and TRBJ1-2, with 7 nucleotides matching TRBD1. V gave up 4 bases and J gave up 4 bases; unmatched junction bases: 6. This CDR3 has 14 residues. The V gene's germline CDR1 is SGHAT and CDR2 FQNNGV. The DNA for the CDR3 is TGTGCCAGCAGCTCCGATCAGGGGGGCTATGGCTACACCTTC. Its protein is CASSSDQGGYGYTF.

The V gene is TRBV5-1, the J gene TRBJ2-1; 9 bases fit TRBD1. The CDR3 is made up of 13 amino acids. Trimming took 4 bases from V and 6 from J; bases not matched to a gene: 2. Germline assignment: CDR1 SGHRS and CDR2 YFSETQ. Written as DNA, the CDR3 is TGCGCCAGCAGCAAGACAGGGGGCAATGAGCAGTTCTTC. Translation gives CASSKTGGNEQFF.

J is TRBJ2-1 and V is TRBV2; TRBD2 aligns across 8 bases. With 8 bases clipped from V and 0 bases from J, the junction kept 6 bases outside the gene matches. The CDR3 runs to 15 residues. Germline V gives CDR1 SNHLY, CDR2 FYNNEI. CDR3: CASQSGGSSYNEQFF. CDR3 nucleotides: TGTGCCAGCCAAAGCGGGGGAAGCTCCTACAATGAGCAGTTCTTC. Supplemented by reference TRBV2 and TRBJ2-1, the full variable domain reads EPEVTQTPSHQVTQMGQEVILRCVPISNHLYFYWYRQILGQKVEFLVSFYNNEISEKSEIFDDQFSVERPDGSNFTLKIRSTKLEDSAMYFCASQSGGSSYNEQFFGPGTRLTVL.

The CDR3 DNA reads as TGCGCCAGCAGCTTGGGAGGTCTGATAGAGACCCAGTACTTC. This translates into CASSLGGLIETQYF. The rearrangement links TRBV5-1 to TRBJ2-5; no clear D. V gave up 0 bases and J gave up 4 bases, with 10 bases separating them. The CDR3 has 14 amino acids. Germline V lookup: CDR1 SGHRS, CDR2 YFSETQ.

This chain connects TRBV15 to TRBJ2-7; D is undetermined. Germline V gene lookup returns CDR1 LNHNV and CDR2 YYDKDF (reference sequence). V lost 0 bases to trimming and J lost 6 bases, with 9 bases between them. There are 13 residues in the CDR3. CDR3 DNA: TGTGCCACCAGCAGAGAGTTAAAAACCGAGCAGTACTTC. Encoded protein: CATSRELKTEQYF.

The V gene is TRBV7-6, the J gene TRBJ1-2, with D perhaps matching TRBD1 (5 bases). The CDR3 covers 13 residues. Germline CDR1 reads SGHVS; CDR2 reads FNYEAQ. The germline V and J ends were trimmed by 4 bases and 6 bases, with 12 bases remaining between them. The CDR3: CASSWRQWNGYTF. Written as DNA, the CDR3 is TGTGCCAGCAGCTGGAGACAGTGGAATGGCTACACCTTC.

The chain uses TRBV11-2 and TRBJ2-2; no firm D call. Germline V lookup: CDR1 SGHAT, CDR2 FQNNGV. Between the trimmed V and J ends, which lost 2 bases and 6 bases, there was a span of 16 bases. The CDR3 consists of 16 residues. The DNA of the CDR3 is TGTGCCAGCAGCTTACAGGTCGGCGTTATCTCCGGGGAGCTGTTTTTT. Protein sequence: CASSLQVGVISGELFF.

This chain connects TRBV5-5 to TRBJ1-1; D not certain. Trimming cost V 0 bases and J 11 bases, with 11 bases left between them. CDR3 length: 12 residues. Germline CDR1 and CDR2: SGHKS and YYEKEE (reference sequence). CDR3 nucleotides: TGTGCCAGCAGCTTGGGTGGCGTCCTGGCTTTCTTT. Translating gives CASSLGGVLAFF.

The chain carries TRBV7-8 and TRBJ2-3; D perhaps matches TRBD2 (7 bases). Germline CDR1 is SGHVS and CDR2 is FQNEAQ. The V gene lost 2 bases and the J gene lost 11 bases, with 20 bases spanning the gap. The CDR3 runs to 15 residues. For the CDR3, the DNA is TGTGCCAGCAGCTTAACAGGGTCGGGGCCGGGGGGGCAGTATTTT. It is translated as CASSLTGSGPGGQYF.